This entry concerns a single TCR beta chain. Antigen specificity is unknown. The length of the CDR3 is 14 residues. CDR1 is MNHEY and CDR2 is SMNVEV in the germline V gene (reference sequence). Trimming removed 7 bases from V and 2 bases from J; junction bases left unmatched: 8. This entry is derived from a study of cytomegalovirus exposure and HLA in healthy donors. 13 Jbeta primers and 60 Vbeta primers were used for the PCR. Assay used: immunoSEQ multiplex PCR; TCRdb lists only in-frame clones, some missing. The data hold some 170,000 clones, with roughly 85% observed a single time. Whole-study findings and limits: It was assumed in the presence/absence analyses that sequencing depth was roughly uniform across donors. Several of the most significant clusters appeared linked to common viral pathogens, based on a later analysis. Reportedly, TCR beta sequences accurately predicted HLA-A and HLA-B alleles in most subjects.

Sequenced input: PBMCs. This chain uses TRBV27 with TRBJ2-7; TRBD1 aligns across 7 bases. The sequence derives from a woman between 45 and 60 years old in good health and CMV-seronegative. CDR3 nucleotides: TGTGCCAGCAAGTTTGCGACAGGGACCTACGAGCAGTACTTC. Protein product: CASKFATGTYEQYF.